One and the same sample provided the 22 T cell receptor beta chains below, sequenced in a study of T cells after yellow fever vaccination. TCRdb ran MiXCR on the 5' RACE reads and lists one entry per CDR3 protein. The sample lists about 310,000 distinct CDR3 sequences; about 3.5% were seen once. The source material was PBMCs, sampled on the day of the yellow fever booster vaccination. Receptor source: a young man who received the YFV17D yellow fever vaccine.

The chain is built from TRBV5-5 and TRBJ2-3, with D maybe TRBD1 (5 bases). This CDR3 has 16 residues. Germline V CDR1 and CDR2: SGHKS, YYEKEE (reference sequence). Trimming removed 0 bases at V and 1 base at J, with 12 bases between. CDR3 nucleotides: TGTGCCAGCAGCTTGGCCTGGGGCTATGGCACAGATACGCAGTATTTT. Protein: CASSLAWGYGTDTQYF.

This clonotype was counted ten times or more. This chain uses TRBV29-1 with TRBJ1-2; 7 bases fit TRBD1. The CDR3 length is 12 residues. Looked up from germline, CDR1 is SQVTM and CDR2 is ANQGSEA. Losses at the gene ends were 6 bases for V and 5 bases for J; bases not matched to a gene: 6. The CDR3 reads CSVGGQLYGYTF. The CDR3 DNA is TGCAGCGTGGGGGGACAGCTGTATGGCTACACCTTC.

This clonotype has at least ten counts. The V gene is TRBV20-1, the J gene TRBJ2-7; D is possibly TRBD2 (6 bases). The CDR3 is made up of 14 amino acids. Germline V gives CDR1 DFQATT, CDR2 SNEGSKA (reference sequence). Trimming left V 0 bases short and J 3 bases short, with 12 bases between. CDR3 in DNA: TGCAGTGCTAGAGATGCTCTAGCGAGCTACGAGCAGTACTTC. Its translation is CSARDALASYEQYF.

This clonotype was detected a few times. V and J are TRBV7-9 and TRBJ1-1; D ambiguous. The CDR3 loop spans 15 amino acids. Trimming stripped 1 base from V and 1 base from J, with 10 bases between. Germline lookup yields CDR1 SEHNR and CDR2 FQNEAQ (reference sequence). The CDR3 loop reads CASSLGVGENTEAFF. CDR3 nucleotide sequence: TGTGCCAGCAGCTTAGGGGTGGGAGAGAACACTGAAGCTTTCTTT. The full variable domain, its missing parts supplied by reference TRBV7-9 and TRBJ1-1, is DTGVSQNPRHKITKRGQNVTFRCDPISEHNRLYWYRQTLGQGPEFLTYFQNEAQLEKSRLLSDRFSAERPKGSFSTLEIQRTEQGDSAMYLCASSLGVGENTEAFFGQGTRLTVV.

This clonotype was observed many times. The chain uses TRBV4-3 and TRBJ2-2, with 11 nucleotides matching TRBD2. V trimming: 3 bases; J trimming: 6 bases; junction bases outside the gene matches: 6. This CDR3 spans 16 amino acids. Germline-derived CDR1 and CDR2 are LGHNA and YSLEER. The CDR3 region has the DNA TGCGCCAGCAGCCAGATAGCGGGGGGGCCGGCCGGGGAGCTGTTTTTT. Translated, it gives CASSQIAGGPAGELFF.

The table lists this clonotype with a few counts. The chain is built from TRBV19 and TRBJ2-1; D gene uncertain. The CDR3 sequence is 16 residues long. Trimming pared 3 bases from V and 0 bases from J, leaving 12 bases between. The germline V gene encodes CDR1 LNHDA and CDR2 SQIVND (reference sequence). The CDR3 DNA follows: TGTGCCAGTAGTATTGATTGGCGAAGCTCCTACAATGAGCAGTTCTTC. Translation gives CASSIDWRSSYNEQFF.

J is TRBJ2-3 and V is TRBV30, with 9 bases fitting TRBD1. The J segment lost 4 bases and the V segment lost 3 bases, leaving 11 bases of the junction unmatched. The CDR3 totals 16 residues. The germline V gene has CDR1 GTSNPN and CDR2 SVGIG (reference sequence). CDR3 sequence: CAWSAGQGMRSDTQYF. The CDR3 DNA reads as TGTGCCTGGAGCGCCGGACAGGGGATGAGGTCAGATACGCAGTATTTT.

This sequence joins TRBV12-3 or TRBV12-4 and TRBJ2-1, with D perhaps assigned TRBD1 or TRBD2 (5 bases each). Trimming took 6 bases from V and 9 from J, leaving 21 bases between them. The CDR3 is made up of 15 amino acids. In nucleotides, the CDR3 is TGTGCCAGCAGAGCCGGGACGGGGCTCGCCTTTGAGCAGTTCTTC. The encoded protein is CASRAGTGLAFEQFF.

Ten or more counts support this clonotype. The gene calls are TRBV7-2 and TRBJ2-1; D is unresolved. The V and J ends lost 5 bases and 1 base respectively, with 3 bases between them. CDR3 length: 12 residues. Germline V gives CDR1 SGHTA, CDR2 FQGNSA. The CDR3, as DNA: TGTGCCAGCAGCCCTTCCTACAATGAGCAGTTCTTC. It encodes CASSPSYNEQFF.

This clonotype was counted a few times. V is TRBV7-6 and J is TRBJ2-1, with 8 bases fitting TRBD2. CDR1 is SGHVS and CDR2 is FNYEAQ in the germline V gene. The CDR3 is 15 residues long. J was trimmed by 1 base and V by 4 bases; bases with no gene match: 3. The CDR3 nucleotides read TGTGCCAGCAGCTCAGCGGGGGTTTCCTACAATGAGCAGTTCTTC. This sequence encodes CASSSAGVSYNEQFF.

CDR3 region: CASSVQGSREETQYF. CDR3 coding DNA: TGTGCCAGCAGCGTGCAGGGGTCCAGGGAAGAGACCCAGTACTTC. The J gene is TRBJ2-5, the V gene TRBV9; D might be TRBD1 (6 bases). The length of the CDR3 is 15 residues. Per the germline V gene, CDR1 is SGDLS and CDR2 is YYNGEE. Trimming removed 2 bases from V and 3 bases from J, with 14 bases in between.

J is TRBJ1-3 and V is TRBV20-1; D is unclear. Germline CDR1 is DFQATT and CDR2 is SNEGSKA (reference sequence). The V end lost 2 bases, the J end lost 7 bases, and 12 bases lay between the germline ends. This CDR3 region has 13 residues. The CDR3 reads CSARKSEENTIYF. For the CDR3, the DNA is TGCAGTGCTAGAAAGTCAGAGGAGAACACCATATATTTT.

This clonotype was detected ten times or more. V and J are TRBV12-3 or TRBV12-4 and TRBJ1-2; 9 bases agree with TRBD1. The ends lost 0 bases at V and 7 bases at J; junction bases unmatched: 6. The length of the CDR3 is 15 residues. The DNA for the CDR3 is TGTGCCAGCAGTTTAGCGGTACAGGGGGCGCCTGGCTACACCTTC. This translates into CASSLAVQGAPGYTF.

At least ten counts were recorded for this clonotype. V is TRBV7-9 and J is TRBJ1-1; no reliable D call. Looked up from germline, CDR1 is SEHNR and CDR2 is FQNEAQ (reference sequence). CDR3 length equals 14 residues. V dropped 6 bases and J dropped 4 bases, with 15 bases sitting between them. Here the CDR3 DNA reads TGTGCCAGCAGTACAGAGGGCCTGAGCACTGAAGCTTTCTTT. Its protein product is CASSTEGLSTEAFF.

The table lists this clonotype with many counts. The V and J genes are TRBV7-2 and TRBJ2-5; 11 bases map to TRBD2. Trimming cost V 2 bases and J 4 bases; bases outside gene matches: 3. Looked up from germline, CDR1 is SGHTA and CDR2 is FQGNSA. The CDR3 is 15 residues long. The CDR3 DNA is TGTGCCAGCAGCTTATGGCTAGCGGGGGGAGAGACCCAGTACTTC. This translates into CASSLWLAGGETQYF. Supplemented by reference TRBV7-2 and TRBJ2-5, the full variable domain reads GAGVSQSPSNKVTEKGKDVELRCDPISGHTALYWYRQSLGQGLEFLIYFQGNSAPDKSGLPSDRFSAERTGGSVSTLTIQRTQQEDSAVYLCASSLWLAGGETQYFGPGTRLLVL.

This clonotype has just a few counts. The chain joins TRBV9 to TRBJ1-4; unclear D gene. Per germline, CDR1 SGDLS and CDR2 YYNGEE. The CDR3 spans 15 residues. The ends were cut back, 0 bases at V and 4 bases at J, with 10 bases in the middle. The CDR3 is CASSVEGGLNEKLFF. The CDR3 nucleotides read TGTGCCAGCAGCGTAGAAGGAGGTCTTAATGAAAAACTGTTTTTT.

This clonotype was found a few times. The chain recombines TRBV9 with TRBJ2-3, with 10 bases aligning to TRBD2. Germline values: CDR1 SGDLS, CDR2 YYNGEE. Trimming cost V 2 bases and J 5 bases; bases outside gene matches: 8. There are 16 residues in the CDR3. The CDR3 spells CASSVGLASREDTQYF. CDR3 bases: TGTGCCAGCAGCGTGGGACTAGCGTCGCGGGAAGATACGCAGTATTTT. Full variable domain (outside the CDR3, taken from reference TRBV9 and TRBJ2-3): DSGVTQTPKHLITATGQRVTLRCSPRSGDLSVYWYQQSLDQGLQFLIQYYNGEERAKGNILERFSAQQFPDLHSELNLSSLELGDSALYFCASSVGLASREDTQYFGPGTRLTVL.

The chain recombines TRBV4-2 with TRBJ2-3; 8 bases agree with TRBD2. This CDR3 is 15 amino acids long. Germline CDR1 LGHNA, CDR2 YNFKEQ. V shed 2 bases and J 3 bases; nucleotides not matched to a gene: 4. The CDR3 DNA is TGTGCCAGCAGCCAAATCGGGGGGGGGACAGATACGCAGTATTTT. Its protein is CASSQIGGGTDTQYF.

This chain links TRBV2 with TRBJ2-1, with TRBD1 matching 9 bases. Trimming took 6 bases from V and 9 from J; bases not matched to a gene: 6. Germline V gene data show CDR1 as SNHLY and CDR2 as FYNNEI. CDR3 length: 13 amino acids. This CDR3 reads CASRTGGFGEQFF. In DNA, the CDR3 is TGTGCCAGCAGGACAGGGGGTTTCGGTGAGCAGTTCTTC.

This clonotype has a handful of counts. The chain links TRBV28 to TRBJ2-7; D is unresolved. Per germline, CDR1 MDHEN and CDR2 SYDVKM. V was trimmed by 4 bases and J by 4 bases, leaving 20 bases between them. This CDR3 region has 16 residues. This CDR3 is CASSSPGAQTLYEQYV. The CDR3 DNA sequence: TGTGCCAGCAGTTCCCCAGGAGCCCAAACCTTATACGAGCAGTACGTC.

This clonotype was seen at least ten times. This sequence joins TRBV6-6 and TRBJ2-3, with 7 bases lining up with TRBD1. After removal of 3 bases from V and 2 bases from J, the junction contained 8 bases not matched to a gene. CDR3 size: 16 residues. Germline assignment: CDR1 MNHNY and CDR2 SVGAGI (reference sequence). CDR3 loop: CASSYWLGGSTDTQYF. DNA for the CDR3: TGTGCCAGCAGTTATTGGCTAGGGGGCTCCACAGATACGCAGTATTTT.

This clonotype was seen ten or more times. The chain uses TRBV5-1 and TRBJ2-3; 9 bases line up with TRBD2. CDR1 is SGHRS and CDR2 is YFSETQ in the germline V gene. The CDR3 consists of 15 residues. V lost 9 bases and J lost 4; bases outside the gene matches: 12. In nucleotides, the CDR3 is TGCGCCACGGCCCAAGCGGGGGGATCTGCAGATACGCAGTATTTT. This sequence encodes CATAQAGGSADTQYF.